Listed below are T cell receptor beta chains from one sample, sequenced in a study of tumour-infiltrating T cells in Burkitt lymphoma. Assay used: immunoSEQ multiplex PCR; TCRdb lists only in-frame clones, some missing. The sample carries fewer than 2,500 clones, over 70% recorded once. Sequencing input: tumor tissue. The receptors come from a human donor with diffuse large B-cell lymphoma. Both conserved end residues are part of each CDR3. The D gene is left open where the match is weak. Rows may omit the clone size; those that give it use once, few, many or a size class.

d_gene: .; v_gene: TRBV7-2; abundance: .; j_gene: TRBJ2-5; CDR3aa: CASGRETQYF; CDR3nt: TGTGCCAGCGGACGAGAGACCCAGTACTTC
d_gene: .; v_gene: TRBV6-1; abundance: .; j_gene: TRBJ1-5; CDR3aa: CASSEARGYQPQHF; CDR3nt: TGTGCCAGCAGTGAAGCGAGGGGGTATCAGCCCCAGCATTTT
d_gene: TRBD1; v_gene: TRBV19; abundance: .; j_gene: TRBJ1-5; CDR3aa: CASSLTGGNQPQHF; CDR3nt: TGTGCCAGTAGTCTGACAGGGGGCAATCAGCCCCAGCATTTT
d_gene: TRBD1; v_gene: TRBV7-9; abundance: .; j_gene: TRBJ1-6; CDR3aa: CASSFHDRTGVRSPLHF; CDR3nt: TGTGCCAGCAGCTTCCATGATAGGACAGGGGTACGATCACCCCTCCACTTT
d_gene: .; v_gene: TRBV7-9; abundance: .; j_gene: TRBJ2-3; CDR3aa: CASSLGGITDTQYF; CDR3nt: TGTGCCAGCAGCTTAGGTGGTATCACAGATACGCAGTATTTT
d_gene: .; v_gene: TRBV7-8; abundance: .; j_gene: TRBJ1-6; CDR3aa: CASISGTQGLSSPLHF; CDR3nt: TGTGCCAGCATCTCCGGGACTCAGGGCCTGAGTTCACCCCTCCACTTT
d_gene: .; v_gene: TRBV6-4; abundance: .; j_gene: TRBJ1-1; CDR3aa: CASSEVAGRQAFF; CDR3nt: TGTGCCAGCAGTGAGGTCGCGGGGCGACAAGCTTTCTTT
d_gene: .; v_gene: TRBV4-3; abundance: .; j_gene: TRBJ1-1; CDR3aa: CASSPFRNTEAFF; CDR3nt: TGCGCCAGCAGCCCGTTTCGGAACACTGAAGCTTTCTTT
d_gene: TRBD1; v_gene: TRBV6-6; abundance: .; j_gene: TRBJ2-7; CDR3aa: CASSYGDRTYEQYF; CDR3nt: TGTGCCAGCAGTTATGGGGACAGAACCTACGAGCAGTACTTC
d_gene: .; v_gene: TRBV7-2; abundance: .; j_gene: TRBJ1-1; CDR3aa: CASSPTSAAFF; CDR3nt: TGTGCCAGCAGCCCTACAAGTGCCGCTTTCTTT
d_gene: .; v_gene: TRBV2; abundance: .; j_gene: TRBJ2-4; CDR3aa: CASSEELSWPLQAKNIQYF; CDR3nt: TGTGCCAGCAGTGAAGAGCTCTCCTGGCCTTTACAAGCCAAAAACATTCAGTACTTC
d_gene: .; v_gene: TRBV6-6; abundance: .; j_gene: TRBJ2-1; CDR3aa: CASSPRDGIYNEQFF; CDR3nt: TGTGCCAGCAGTCCCAGGGATGGGATCTACAATGAGCAGTTCTTC
d_gene: TRBD1; v_gene: TRBV6-5; abundance: .; j_gene: TRBJ1-4; CDR3aa: CASSLTGTGDEKLFF; CDR3nt: TGTGCCAGCAGTCTAACCGGGACAGGGGATGAAAAACTGTTTTTT
d_gene: .; v_gene: TRBV19; abundance: .; j_gene: TRBJ1-3; CDR3aa: CASSIVWGAYSGNTIYF; CDR3nt: TGTGCCAGTAGTATAGTGTGGGGCGCCTACTCTGGAAACACCATATATTTT
d_gene: TRBD1; v_gene: TRBV5-6; abundance: .; j_gene: TRBJ1-2; CDR3aa: CASSTGQNPHYGYTF; CDR3nt: TGTGCCAGCAGCACGGGACAGAATCCCCACTATGGCTACACCTTC
d_gene: TRBD1; v_gene: TRBV29-1; abundance: .; j_gene: TRBJ1-2; CDR3aa: CSVAPGQGLYGYTF; CDR3nt: TGCAGCGTTGCCCCGGGACAGGGCCTCTATGGCTACACCTTC
d_gene: TRBD1; v_gene: TRBV5-1; abundance: .; j_gene: TRBJ1-2; CDR3aa: CASSLGQGFGGYTF; CDR3nt: TGCGCCAGCAGCTTGGGACAGGGGTTTGGTGGCTACACCTTC
d_gene: .; v_gene: TRBV2; abundance: once; j_gene: TRBJ1-6; CDR3aa: CASSERGASPLHF; CDR3nt: TGTGCCAGCAGTGAGAGGGGGGCTTCACCCCTCCACTTT
d_gene: .; v_gene: TRBV29-1; abundance: .; j_gene: TRBJ2-7; CDR3aa: CSVDGIGGYEQYF; CDR3nt: TGCAGCGTTGATGGGATAGGGGGCTACGAGCAGTACTTC
d_gene: .; v_gene: TRBV11-2; abundance: .; j_gene: TRBJ2-2; CDR3aa: CASSQIRSTGELFF; CDR3nt: TGTGCCAGCAGCCAGATTCGGAGTACCGGGGAGCTGTTTTTT
d_gene: .; v_gene: TRBV6-5; abundance: .; j_gene: TRBJ2-5; CDR3aa: CAIGGRQETQYF; CDR3nt: TGTGCCATCGGGGGTCGCCAAGAGACCCAGTACTTC
d_gene: TRBD2; v_gene: TRBV5-4; abundance: .; j_gene: TRBJ2-2; CDR3aa: CASRLNGGAVTGELFF; CDR3nt: TGTGCCAGCAGACTAAACGGGGGGGCTGTCACCGGGGAGCTGTTTTTT
d_gene: .; v_gene: TRBV7-9; abundance: .; j_gene: TRBJ2-5; CDR3aa: CASSLSPAQYF; CDR3nt: TGTGCCAGCAGCTTAAGTCCGGCCCAGTACTTC
d_gene: .; v_gene: TRBV30; abundance: .; j_gene: TRBJ1-2; CDR3aa: CAWSVIGSTFGYTF; CDR3nt: TGTGCCTGGAGTGTAATCGGGAGTACATTTGGCTACACCTTC
d_gene: .; v_gene: TRBV9; abundance: .; j_gene: TRBJ1-3; CDR3aa: CASSVEGGNTIYF; CDR3nt: TGTGCCAGCAGCGTGGAGGGTGGAAACACCATATATTTT
d_gene: .; v_gene: TRBV7-6; abundance: .; j_gene: TRBJ2-5; CDR3aa: CASSLGYQETQYF; CDR3nt: TGTGCCAGCAGCTTGGGGTACCAAGAGACCCAGTACTTC
d_gene: .; v_gene: TRBV2; abundance: .; j_gene: TRBJ2-7; CDR3aa: CASRGVSYEQYF; CDR3nt: TGTGCCAGCAGGGGGGTCTCCTACGAGCAGTACTTC
d_gene: TRBD1; v_gene: TRBV5-1; abundance: few; j_gene: TRBJ1-6; CDR3aa: CASSLSSLDRGNSPLHF; CDR3nt: TGCGCCAGCAGCTTGTCGTCCCTGGACAGGGGAAATTCACCCCTCCACTTT
d_gene: .; v_gene: TRBV18; abundance: .; j_gene: TRBJ2-5; CDR3aa: CASSPPFYGQETQYF; CDR3nt: TGTGCCAGCTCACCACCCTTTTACGGCCAAGAGACCCAGTACTTC
d_gene: TRBD1; v_gene: TRBV29-1; abundance: .; j_gene: TRBJ1-1; CDR3aa: CSVGDRVTEAFF; CDR3nt: TGCAGCGTCGGGGACAGGGTGACTGAAGCTTTCTTT
d_gene: .; v_gene: TRBV6-1; abundance: .; j_gene: TRBJ1-1; CDR3aa: CASSVGWTMNTEAFF; CDR3nt: TGTGCCAGCAGTGTCGGATGGACAATGAACACTGAAGCTTTCTTT
d_gene: .; v_gene: TRBV27; abundance: .; j_gene: TRBJ2-2; CDR3aa: CASSFALRGVDTGELFF; CDR3nt: TGTGCCAGCAGTTTCGCCCTCAGGGGAGTTGACACCGGGGAGCTGTTTTTT
d_gene: .; v_gene: TRBV19; abundance: .; j_gene: TRBJ2-2; CDR3aa: CASSLDSFTGELFF; CDR3nt: TGTGCCAGTAGTTTGGACAGCTTCACCGGGGAGCTGTTTTTT
d_gene: .; v_gene: TRBV10-3; abundance: .; j_gene: TRBJ1-2; CDR3aa: CAIGQLDGYTF; CDR3nt: TGTGCCATCGGACAGCTTGACGGCTACACCTTC
d_gene: TRBD2; v_gene: TRBV30; abundance: .; j_gene: TRBJ2-7; CDR3aa: CAWSASGEGEQYF; CDR3nt: TGTGCCTGGAGTGCGAGCGGGGAGGGAGAGCAGTACTTC
d_gene: .; v_gene: TRBV18; abundance: .; j_gene: TRBJ2-5; CDR3aa: CASSPQGGQETQYF; CDR3nt: TGTGCCAGCTCACCACAGGGTGGCCAAGAGACCCAGTACTTC
d_gene: TRBD1; v_gene: TRBV19; abundance: .; j_gene: TRBJ2-7; CDR3aa: CATERTGGIYEQYF; CDR3nt: TGTGCCACCGAACGGACAGGGGGCATTTACGAGCAGTACTTC
d_gene: TRBD2; v_gene: TRBV6-5; abundance: .; j_gene: TRBJ2-7; CDR3aa: CASSRTSSYEQYF; CDR3nt: TGTGCCAGCAGTCGGACTAGCTCCTACGAGCAGTACTTC
d_gene: .; v_gene: TRBV19; abundance: .; j_gene: TRBJ2-4; CDR3aa: CASTEDAIQYF; CDR3nt: TGTGCCAGTACTGAGGATGCCATTCAGTACTTC
d_gene: .; v_gene: TRBV27; abundance: few; j_gene: TRBJ2-3; CDR3aa: CASSFGDTQYF; CDR3nt: TGTGCCAGCAGTTTTGGGGATACGCAGTATTTT
d_gene: .; v_gene: TRBV18; abundance: .; j_gene: TRBJ1-1; CDR3aa: CASSAGTENTEAFF; CDR3nt: TGTGCCAGCTCAGCCGGGACGGAGAACACTGAAGCTTTCTTT
d_gene: .; v_gene: TRBV29-1; abundance: .; j_gene: TRBJ1-1; CDR3aa: CSVTVRAEAFF; CDR3nt: TGCAGCGTTACCGTCCGGGCTGAAGCTTTCTTT
d_gene: .; v_gene: TRBV25-1; abundance: .; j_gene: TRBJ1-2; CDR3aa: CASSGPEKAYNYGYTF; CDR3nt: TGTGCCAGCAGTGGCCCCGAGAAGGCTTATAACTATGGCTACACCTTC
d_gene: TRBD1; v_gene: TRBV6-6; abundance: .; j_gene: TRBJ2-3; CDR3aa: CASSYGTGADTQYF; CDR3nt: TGTGCCAGCAGTTACGGGACAGGGGCAGATACGCAGTATTTT
d_gene: .; v_gene: TRBV7-8; abundance: .; j_gene: TRBJ2-3; CDR3aa: CASSFRTDTQYF; CDR3nt: TGTGCCAGCAGCTTTCGTACAGATACGCAGTATTTT
d_gene: .; v_gene: TRBV4-1; abundance: .; j_gene: TRBJ1-3; CDR3aa: CASSQDGAGANSGNTIYF; CDR3nt: TGCGCCAGCAGCCAAGATGGGGCGGGGGCCAACTCTGGAAACACCATATATTTT
d_gene: .; v_gene: TRBV11-1; abundance: .; j_gene: TRBJ1-1; CDR3aa: CASSLRAGRNTEAFF; CDR3nt: TGTGCCAGCAGCTTAAGGGCGGGGAGGAACACTGAAGCTTTCTTT
d_gene: .; v_gene: TRBV10-2; abundance: .; j_gene: TRBJ2-2; CDR3aa: CASGGGQAANTGELFF; CDR3nt: TGCGCCAGTGGGGGTGGGCAGGCCGCGAACACCGGGGAGCTGTTTTTT
d_gene: TRBD1; v_gene: TRBV10-3; abundance: .; j_gene: TRBJ2-4; CDR3aa: CAIRATGDAKNIQYF; CDR3nt: TGTGCCATCAGGGCGACAGGGGACGCCAAAAACATTCAGTACTTC
d_gene: TRBD2; v_gene: TRBV15; abundance: large; j_gene: TRBJ2-5; CDR3aa: CATSSYGGETQYF; CDR3nt: TGTGCCACCAGCAGCTACGGGGGGGAGACCCAGTACTTC
d_gene: .; v_gene: TRBV11-2; abundance: .; j_gene: TRBJ2-5; CDR3aa: CASSFGHVAETQYF; CDR3nt: TGTGCCAGCAGCTTCGGTCATGTGGCTGAGACCCAGTACTTC
d_gene: .; v_gene: TRBV4-1; abundance: .; j_gene: TRBJ1-3; CDR3aa: CASSPAGSGNTIYF; CDR3nt: TGCGCCAGCAGCCCGGCCGGCTCTGGAAACACCATATATTTT
d_gene: TRBD1; v_gene: TRBV23-1; abundance: .; j_gene: TRBJ2-3; CDR3aa: CAIRPHSGTGEADTQYF; CDR3nt: TGCGCGATTCGACCCCACTCCGGGACAGGGGAAGCAGATACGCAGTATTTT
d_gene: TRBD2; v_gene: TRBV27; abundance: .; j_gene: TRBJ2-4; CDR3aa: CASSLSAGVGNIQYF; CDR3nt: TGTGCCAGCAGTTTATCAGCGGGGGTCGGAAACATTCAGTACTTC
d_gene: TRBD1; v_gene: TRBV4-1; abundance: .; j_gene: TRBJ2-4; CDR3aa: CASSQGGDRAKNIQYF; CDR3nt: TGCGCCAGCAGCCAAGGGGGGGACAGGGCCAAAAACATTCAGTACTTC